This T cell receptor (beta chain) was profiled in a study of blood T cell repertoires in COVID-19. Study in general: Sample material is recorded as cDNA or gDNA derived from T cells, B-cell-depleted T cells, or PBMCs.

Authors' data handling: Scientists estimated how many nucleated cells there were by amplifying reference gene primers. TCRdb's table, derived via immunoSEQ multiplex PCR, lists solely in-frame clones and lacks some. V, J and clone size reflect that table, while D and trimming were determined from the DNA. The profile shows fewer than 25,000 clones, 75% to 90% of them singletons. Sequencing was done on a sample of peripheral blood. The sequence was collected from a human donor with active COVID-19. The donor label of this sample is uncertain.

The CDR3 here is CASSFQDTQYF. As DNA, the CDR3 is TGCGCCAGCAGCTTTCAAGATACGCAGTATTTT. The genes are TRBV5-1 and TRBJ2-3; D gene unclear. V lost 2 bases and J 5 bases, leaving 3 bases between the germline ends. This CDR3 region has 11 residues. Germline loops: CDR1 SGHRS, CDR2 YFSETQ.